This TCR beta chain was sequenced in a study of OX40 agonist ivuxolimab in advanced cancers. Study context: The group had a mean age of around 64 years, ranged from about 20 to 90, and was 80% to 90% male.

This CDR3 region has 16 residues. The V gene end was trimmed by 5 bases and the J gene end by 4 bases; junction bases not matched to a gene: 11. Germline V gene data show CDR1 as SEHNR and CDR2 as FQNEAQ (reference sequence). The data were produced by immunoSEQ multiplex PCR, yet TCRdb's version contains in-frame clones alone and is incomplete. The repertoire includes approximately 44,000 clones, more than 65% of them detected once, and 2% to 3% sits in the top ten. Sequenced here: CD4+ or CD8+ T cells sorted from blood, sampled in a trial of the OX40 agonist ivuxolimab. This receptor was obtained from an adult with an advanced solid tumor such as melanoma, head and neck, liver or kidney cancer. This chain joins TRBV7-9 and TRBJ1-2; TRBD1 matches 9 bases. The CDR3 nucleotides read TGTGCCAGCAGCCCGCGACAGGGGGGCTATTCCTATGGCTACACCTTC. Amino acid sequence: CASSPRQGGYSYGYTF.